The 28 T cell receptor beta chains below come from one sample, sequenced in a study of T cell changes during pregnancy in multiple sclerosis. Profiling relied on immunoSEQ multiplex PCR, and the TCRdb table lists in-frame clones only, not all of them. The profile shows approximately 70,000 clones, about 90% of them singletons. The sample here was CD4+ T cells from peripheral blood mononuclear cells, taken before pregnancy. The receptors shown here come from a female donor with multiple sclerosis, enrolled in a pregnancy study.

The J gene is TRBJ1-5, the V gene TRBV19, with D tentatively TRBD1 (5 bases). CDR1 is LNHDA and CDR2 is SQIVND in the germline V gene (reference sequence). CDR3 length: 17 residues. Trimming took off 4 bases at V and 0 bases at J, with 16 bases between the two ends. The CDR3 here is CASSRTGARNSNQPQHF. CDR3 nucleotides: TGTGCCAGTAGTAGAACTGGGGCGCGAAATAGCAATCAGCCCCAGCATTTT. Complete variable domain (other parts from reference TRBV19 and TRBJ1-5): DGGITQSPKYLFRKEGQNVTLSCEQNLNHDAMYWYRQDPGQGLRLIYYSQIVNDFQKGDIAEGYSVSREKKESFPLTVTSAQKNPTAFYLCASSRTGARNSNQPQHFGDGTRLSIL.

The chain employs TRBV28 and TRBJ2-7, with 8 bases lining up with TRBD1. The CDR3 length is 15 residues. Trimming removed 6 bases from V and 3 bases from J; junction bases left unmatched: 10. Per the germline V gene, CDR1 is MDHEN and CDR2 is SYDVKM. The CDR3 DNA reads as TGTGCCAGCAGCCCCCCCGGGACAGGACTCTACGAGCAGTACTTC. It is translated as CASSPPGTGLYEQYF.

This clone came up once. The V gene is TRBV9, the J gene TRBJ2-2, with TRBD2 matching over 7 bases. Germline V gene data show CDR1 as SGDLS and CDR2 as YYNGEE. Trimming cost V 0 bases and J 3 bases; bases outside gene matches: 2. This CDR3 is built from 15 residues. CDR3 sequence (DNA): TGTGCCAGCAGCGTAGGGGGGGGAGACACCGGGGAGCTGTTTTTT. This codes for CASSVGGGDTGELFF.

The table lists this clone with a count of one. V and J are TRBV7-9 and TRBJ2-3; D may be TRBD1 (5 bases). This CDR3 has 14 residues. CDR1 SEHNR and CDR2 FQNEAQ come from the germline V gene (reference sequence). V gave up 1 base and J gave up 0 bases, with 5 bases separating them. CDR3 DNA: TGTGCCAGCAGCTTAGGACAGAGCACAGATACGCAGTATTTT. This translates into CASSLGQSTDTQYF.

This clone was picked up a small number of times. The CDR3 here is CASSLRVGLNNYGYTF. The CDR3, as DNA: TGTGCCAGCAGCTTAAGAGTGGGGCTCAATAACTATGGCTACACCTTC. This chain links TRBV11-2 with TRBJ1-2; tentative D call: TRBD1 (5 bases). V lost 2 bases and J lost 1, with 14 bases in between. CDR1 and CDR2 (germline): SGHAT, FQNNGV. The CDR3 contains 16 residues.

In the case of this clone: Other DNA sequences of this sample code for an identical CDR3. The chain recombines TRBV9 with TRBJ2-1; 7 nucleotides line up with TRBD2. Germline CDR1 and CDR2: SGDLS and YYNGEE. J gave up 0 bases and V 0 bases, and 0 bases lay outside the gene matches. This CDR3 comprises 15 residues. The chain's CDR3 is CASSVGTSSYNEQFF. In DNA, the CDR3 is TGTGCCAGCAGCGTAGGGACTAGCTCCTACAATGAGCAGTTCTTC.

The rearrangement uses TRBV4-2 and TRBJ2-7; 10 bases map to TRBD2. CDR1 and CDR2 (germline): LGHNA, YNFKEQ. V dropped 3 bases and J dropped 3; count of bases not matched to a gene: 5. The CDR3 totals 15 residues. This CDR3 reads CASSHGLADRYEQYF. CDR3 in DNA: TGTGCCAGCAGCCACGGACTAGCGGATCGCTACGAGCAGTACTTC.

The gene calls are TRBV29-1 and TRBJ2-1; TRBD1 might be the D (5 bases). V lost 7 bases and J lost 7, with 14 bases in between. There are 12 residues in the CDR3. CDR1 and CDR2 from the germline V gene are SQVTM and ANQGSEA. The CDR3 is CSAGHALNEQFF. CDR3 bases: TGCAGCGCCGGACACGCTTTGAATGAGCAGTTCTTC.

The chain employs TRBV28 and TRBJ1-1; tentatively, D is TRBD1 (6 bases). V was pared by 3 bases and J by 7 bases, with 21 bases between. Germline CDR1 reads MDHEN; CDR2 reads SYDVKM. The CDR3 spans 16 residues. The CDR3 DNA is TGTGCCAGCAGTTTTCAGGGGTTTGGCTTTAAAGTTGAAGCTTTCTTT. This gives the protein CASSFQGFGFKVEAFF.

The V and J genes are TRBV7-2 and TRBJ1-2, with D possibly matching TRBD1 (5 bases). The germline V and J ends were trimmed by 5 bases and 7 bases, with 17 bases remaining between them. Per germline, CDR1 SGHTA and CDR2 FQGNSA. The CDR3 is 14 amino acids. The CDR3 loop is CASSRGTTITGYTF. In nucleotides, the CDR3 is TGTGCCAGCAGCCGGGGGACCACAATTACTGGCTACACCTTC.

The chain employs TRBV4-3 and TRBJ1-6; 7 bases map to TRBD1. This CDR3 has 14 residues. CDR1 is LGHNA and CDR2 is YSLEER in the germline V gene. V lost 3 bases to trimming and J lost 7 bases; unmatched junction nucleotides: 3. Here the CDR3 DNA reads TGCGCCAGCAGCCACGGGGACAGCAATTCACCCCTCCACTTT. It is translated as CASSHGDSNSPLHF.

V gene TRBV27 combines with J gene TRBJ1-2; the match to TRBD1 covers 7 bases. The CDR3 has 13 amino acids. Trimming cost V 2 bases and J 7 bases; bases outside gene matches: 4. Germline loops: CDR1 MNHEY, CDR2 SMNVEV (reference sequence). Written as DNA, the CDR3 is TGTGCCAGCAGTTTAACAGGGGTACCTGGCTACACCTTC. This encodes CASSLTGVPGYTF.

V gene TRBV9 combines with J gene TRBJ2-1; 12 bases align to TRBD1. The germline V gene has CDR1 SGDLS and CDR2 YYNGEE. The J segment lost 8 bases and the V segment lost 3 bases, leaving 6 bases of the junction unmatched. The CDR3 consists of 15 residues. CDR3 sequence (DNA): TGTGCCAGCAGCGCAGGGGGACAGGGGGCCTATGAGCAGTTCTTC. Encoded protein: CASSAGGQGAYEQFF.

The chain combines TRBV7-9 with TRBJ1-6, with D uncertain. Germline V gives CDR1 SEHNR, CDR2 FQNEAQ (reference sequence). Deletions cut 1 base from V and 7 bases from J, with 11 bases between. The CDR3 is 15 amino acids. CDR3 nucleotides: TGTGCCAGCAGCTTAGGGCCAGGTTCCAATTCACCCCTCCACTTT. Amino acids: CASSLGPGSNSPLHF.

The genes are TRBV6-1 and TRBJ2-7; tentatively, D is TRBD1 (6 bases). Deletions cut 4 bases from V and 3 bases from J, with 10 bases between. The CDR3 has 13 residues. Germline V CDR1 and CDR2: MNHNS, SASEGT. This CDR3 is CASSATGRYEQYF. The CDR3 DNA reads TGTGCCAGCAGTGCGACAGGACGCTACGAGCAGTACTTC.

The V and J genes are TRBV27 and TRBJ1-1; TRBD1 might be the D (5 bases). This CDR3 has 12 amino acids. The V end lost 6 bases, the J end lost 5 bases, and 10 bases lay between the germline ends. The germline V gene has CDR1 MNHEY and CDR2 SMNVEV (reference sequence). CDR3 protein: CASSNQGTEAFF. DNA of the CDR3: TGTGCCAGCAGCAATCAGGGTACTGAAGCTTTCTTT.

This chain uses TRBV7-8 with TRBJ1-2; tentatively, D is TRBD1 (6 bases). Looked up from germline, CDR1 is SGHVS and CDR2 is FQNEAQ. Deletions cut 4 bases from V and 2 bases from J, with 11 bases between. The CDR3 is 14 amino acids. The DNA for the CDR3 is TGTGCCAGCAGCTCAGCCACAGGGAACTATGGCTACACCTTC. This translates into CASSSATGNYGYTF.

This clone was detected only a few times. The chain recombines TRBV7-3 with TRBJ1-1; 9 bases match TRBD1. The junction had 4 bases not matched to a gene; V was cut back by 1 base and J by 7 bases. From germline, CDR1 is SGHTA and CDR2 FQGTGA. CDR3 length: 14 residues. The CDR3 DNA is TGTGCCAGCAGCTTAAACCGGGGACAGGGTGAAGCTTTCTTT. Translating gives CASSLNRGQGEAFF.

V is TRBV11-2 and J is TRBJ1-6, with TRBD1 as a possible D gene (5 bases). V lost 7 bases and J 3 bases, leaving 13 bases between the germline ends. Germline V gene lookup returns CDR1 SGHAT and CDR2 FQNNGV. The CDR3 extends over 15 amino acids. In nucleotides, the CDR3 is TGTGCCAGCAAGTGGGGGGGGAACTATAATTCACCCCTCCACTTT. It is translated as CASKWGGNYNSPLHF.

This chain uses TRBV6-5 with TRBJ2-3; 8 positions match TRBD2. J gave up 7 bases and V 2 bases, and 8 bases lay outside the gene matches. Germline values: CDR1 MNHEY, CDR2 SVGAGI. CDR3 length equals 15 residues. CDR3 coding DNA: TGTGCCAGCAGTTACGTTACTAGCGGAAGTAATACGCAGTATTTT. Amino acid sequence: CASSYVTSGSNTQYF.

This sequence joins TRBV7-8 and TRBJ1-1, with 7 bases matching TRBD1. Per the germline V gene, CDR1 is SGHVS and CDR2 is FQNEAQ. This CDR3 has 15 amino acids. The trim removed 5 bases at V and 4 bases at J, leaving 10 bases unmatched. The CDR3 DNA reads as TGTGCCAGCAGCCCAAGACAGGGATTCTTCACTGAAGCTTTCTTT. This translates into CASSPRQGFFTEAFF.

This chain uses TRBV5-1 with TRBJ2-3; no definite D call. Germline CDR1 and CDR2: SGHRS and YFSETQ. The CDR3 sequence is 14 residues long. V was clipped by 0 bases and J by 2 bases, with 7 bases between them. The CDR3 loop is CASSLVTNTDTQYF. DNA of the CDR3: TGCGCCAGCAGCTTGGTCACTAACACAGATACGCAGTATTTT.

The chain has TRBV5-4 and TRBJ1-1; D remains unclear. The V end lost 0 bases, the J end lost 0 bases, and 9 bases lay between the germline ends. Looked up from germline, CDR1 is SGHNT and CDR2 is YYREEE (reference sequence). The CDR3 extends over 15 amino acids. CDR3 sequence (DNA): TGTGCCAGCAGCTTGGTTTCGTTTATGAACACTGAAGCTTTCTTT. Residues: CASSLVSFMNTEAFF.

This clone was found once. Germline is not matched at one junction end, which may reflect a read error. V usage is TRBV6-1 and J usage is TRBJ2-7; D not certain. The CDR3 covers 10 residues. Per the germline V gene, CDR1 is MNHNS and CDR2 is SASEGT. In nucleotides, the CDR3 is TGTGCCAGCAGTGATGAGTCCATACTCTTC. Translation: CASSDESILF.

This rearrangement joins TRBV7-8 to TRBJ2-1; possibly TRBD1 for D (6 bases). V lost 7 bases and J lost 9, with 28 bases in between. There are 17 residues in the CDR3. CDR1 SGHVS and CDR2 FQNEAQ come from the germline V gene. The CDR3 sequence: CASTPISSRRVGGEQFF. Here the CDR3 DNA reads TGTGCCAGCACCCCCATTAGCTCACGGCGGGTAGGGGGTGAGCAGTTCTTC.

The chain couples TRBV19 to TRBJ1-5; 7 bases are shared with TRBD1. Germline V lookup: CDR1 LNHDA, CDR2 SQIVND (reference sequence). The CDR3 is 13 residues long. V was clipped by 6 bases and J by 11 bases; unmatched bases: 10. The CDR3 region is CASSLEQGQAQHF. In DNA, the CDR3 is TGTGCCAGTAGCCTCGAACAGGGGCAGGCCCAGCATTTT.

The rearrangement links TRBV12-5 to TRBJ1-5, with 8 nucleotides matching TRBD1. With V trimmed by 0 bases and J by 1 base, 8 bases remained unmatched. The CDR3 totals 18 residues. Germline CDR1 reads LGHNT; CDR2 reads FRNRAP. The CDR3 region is CASGLVRAGGLSNQPQHF. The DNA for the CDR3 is TGTGCTAGTGGTTTGGTACGGGCAGGGGGCTTAAGCAATCAGCCCCAGCATTTT. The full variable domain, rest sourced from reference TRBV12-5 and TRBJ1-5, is DARVTQTPRHKVTEMGQEVTMRCQPILGHNTVFWYRQTMMQGLELLAYFRNRAPLDDSGMPKDRFSAEMPDATLATLKIQPSEPRDSAVYFCASGLVRAGGLSNQPQHFGDGTRLSIL.

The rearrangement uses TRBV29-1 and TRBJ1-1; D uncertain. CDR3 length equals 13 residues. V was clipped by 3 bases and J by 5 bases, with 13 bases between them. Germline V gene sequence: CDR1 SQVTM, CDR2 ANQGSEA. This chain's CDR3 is CSVERETGTEAFF. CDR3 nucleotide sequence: TGCAGCGTTGAGAGGGAGACGGGGACTGAAGCTTTCTTT.